This T cell receptor beta chain was obtained from a study of blood T cell repertoires in COVID-19. Whole-study context: Samples representing acute and convalescent COVID-19 were sourced from the United States, Italy and Spain.

This clone was recorded a few times. In the authors' workflow: Amplification with reference gene primers provided the estimates of nucleated cell counts. Only in-frame clones appear in the TCRdb table, and some are missing; sequencing was by immunoSEQ multiplex PCR. V and J calls plus clone size are reproduced from that table; the DNA served to infer D and trimming. This table holds over 75,000 clones, less than 85% found once. The material sequenced was peripheral blood. The receptor comes from a human donor in a cohort sampled during active COVID-19.

The CDR3 spells CASSSAYKRGNEQFF. CDR3 bases: TGTGCCAGCAGTTCCGCCTACAAACGAGGCAATGAGCAGTTCTTC. This chain joins TRBV6-2 or TRBV6-3 and TRBJ2-1; D is uncertain. The CDR3 extends over 15 amino acids. Between the trimmed V and J ends, which lost 4 bases and 6 bases, there was a span of 16 bases. Germline CDR1 MNHEY, CDR2 SVGEGT.